This TCR beta chain was recovered during a study of blood T cell repertoires in COVID-19 (dated by TCRdb to 2018 to 2021). About the investigation overall: Samples from collaborators originated in the United States, Italy and Spain and spanned both the acute and convalescent phases of COVID-19. Where available, HLA class I and class II types were obtained from metadata supplied by the sample provider rather than from assay-based typing. The prospective study material was composed of cDNA or gDNA derived from T cells, B-cell-depleted T cells, or PBMCs. The repertoires were released in a freely available public database meant as a resource for research on the immune response to SARS-CoV-2. The dataset comprised deeply sampled blood TCRbeta repertoires from subjects exposed to, actively infected with, or recovered from COVID-19. A de-identified subject ID, COVID-19 status, age in years and sex were almost always included in the sample metadata. The samples were drawn from the first 160 participants of the ongoing ImmuneRACE study and from roughly 1,300 subjects provided by 6 global collaborators.

TCRbeta CDR3 regions were amplified from genomic DNA using the immunoSEQ Assay, a bias-controlled multiplex PCR. The paper's data handling went like this. The number of nucleated cells in each sample was estimated by amplification of reference gene primers within the assay. To quantify the absolute abundance of each unique TCRbeta CDR3 rearrangement, sequence reads were collapsed and filtered. For each sample, productive Simpson clonality was calculated as the square root of Simpson's diversity index over productive rearrangements. The source is immuneACCESS, and TCRdb retained only in-frame sequences with V and J called. Part of the clones is not carried over; for the studies checked, unresolved V genes explain less than half of this, and the remainder is unexplained. V, J and clone size derive from that table, while D and trimming were established from the DNA sequence. This sample lists around 130,000 clones; around 88% were detected once. Around 18% of the sample is taken by the ten largest.

CDR3 length: 16 amino acids, cysteine to phenylalanine. Only the CDR3 part of the read is kept: 48 bases, read in frame from the first base. At the junction V is shortened by 0 bases and J by 2 bases, with 14 bases in between. According to the germline V gene, CDR1 reads MGHRA and CDR2 reads YSYEKL. The paper as a whole reports these results and caveats: How much clinical and demographic metadata was included differed by source and by participant, and the metadata was provided uncurated.

The collaborating institutions used their own protocols to collect whole blood in K2EDTA tubes. Collaborator samples were shipped for TCRbeta analysis as frozen whole blood, isolated PBMCs, or DNA extracted from either sample type. This clone was detected once. Which antigen it targets is not known. One base away there is no much larger clone; base qualities are not given. Sequencing used peripheral blood. The chain couples TRBV4-1 to TRBJ2-7; 6 matching bases give a weak D call of TRBD2. This receptor was taken from a man in his fifties with active or convalescent COVID-19. The CDR3 loop reads CASSQDLEGIPYEQYF. The DNA reads as follows: TGCGCCAGCAGCCAAGATCTGGAGGGGATACCCTACGAGCAGTACTTC.